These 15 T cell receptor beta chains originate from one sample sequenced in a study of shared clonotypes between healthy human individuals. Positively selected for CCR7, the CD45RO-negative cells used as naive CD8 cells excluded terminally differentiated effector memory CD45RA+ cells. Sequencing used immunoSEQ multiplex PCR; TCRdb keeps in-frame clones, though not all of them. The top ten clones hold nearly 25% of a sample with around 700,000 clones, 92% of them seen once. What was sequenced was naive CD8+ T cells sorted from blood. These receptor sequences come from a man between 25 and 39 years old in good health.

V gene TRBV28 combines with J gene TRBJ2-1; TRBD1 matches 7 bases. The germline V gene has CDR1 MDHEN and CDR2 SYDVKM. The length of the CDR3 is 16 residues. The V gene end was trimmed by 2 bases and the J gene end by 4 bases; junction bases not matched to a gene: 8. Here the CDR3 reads CASSLGPGQPYNEQFF. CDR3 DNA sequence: TGTGCCAGCAGTTTAGGTCCGGGACAGCCATACAATGAGCAGTTCTTC.

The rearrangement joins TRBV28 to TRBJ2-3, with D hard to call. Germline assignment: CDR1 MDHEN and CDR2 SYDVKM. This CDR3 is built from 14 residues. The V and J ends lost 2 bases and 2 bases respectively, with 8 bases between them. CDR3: CASSLGVNTDTQYF. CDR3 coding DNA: TGTGCCAGCAGTTTAGGGGTAAACACAGATACGCAGTATTTT.

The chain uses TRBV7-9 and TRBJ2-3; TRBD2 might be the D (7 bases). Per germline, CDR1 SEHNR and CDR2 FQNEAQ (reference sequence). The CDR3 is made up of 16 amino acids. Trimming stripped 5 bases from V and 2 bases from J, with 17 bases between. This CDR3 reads CASSLSSGGHTDTQYF. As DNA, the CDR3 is TGTGCCAGCAGCCTATCATCGGGGGGACACACAGATACGCAGTATTTT. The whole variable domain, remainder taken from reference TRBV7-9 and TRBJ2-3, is DTGVSQNPRHKITKRGQNVTFRCDPISEHNRLYWYRQTLGQGPEFLTYFQNEAQLEKSRLLSDRFSAERPKGSFSTLEIQRTEQGDSAMYLCASSLSSGGHTDTQYFGPGTRLTVL.

The CDR3 DNA sequence: TGTGCCAGCAGCGTAGTTTCGGGACAGGGGACTAGCGGTTCGGGCAATGAGCAGTTCTTC. Translated: CASSVVSGQGTSGSGNEQFF. The chain is built from TRBV9 and TRBJ2-1; the D gene is possibly TRBD2 (11 bases). Per germline, CDR1 SGDLS and CDR2 YYNGEE. CDR3 size: 20 residues. The V end lost 0 bases, the J end lost 6 bases, and 28 bases lay between the germline ends.

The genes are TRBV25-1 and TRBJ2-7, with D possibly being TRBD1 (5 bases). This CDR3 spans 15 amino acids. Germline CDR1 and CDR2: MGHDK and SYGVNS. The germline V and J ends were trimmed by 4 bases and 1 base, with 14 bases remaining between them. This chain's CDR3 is CASSGLQGRSYEQYF. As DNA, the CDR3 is TGTGCCAGCAGTGGGCTGCAGGGAAGATCCTACGAGCAGTACTTC.

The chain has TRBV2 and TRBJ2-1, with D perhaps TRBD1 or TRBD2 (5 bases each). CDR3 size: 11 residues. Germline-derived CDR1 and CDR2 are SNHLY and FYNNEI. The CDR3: CSLGTDNEQFF. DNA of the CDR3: TGTTCCCTCGGGACCGACAATGAGCAGTTCTTC.

CDR3 in DNA: TGCGCCAGCAGCCTAATAGGGTCTACCTACGAGCAGTACTTC. Amino acids: CASSLIGSTYEQYF. This chain uses TRBV4-1 with TRBJ2-7; D is uncertain. The ends were cut back, 4 bases at V and 2 bases at J, with 12 bases in the middle. The CDR3 sequence is 14 residues long. Germline-derived CDR1 and CDR2 are MGHRA and YSYEKL.

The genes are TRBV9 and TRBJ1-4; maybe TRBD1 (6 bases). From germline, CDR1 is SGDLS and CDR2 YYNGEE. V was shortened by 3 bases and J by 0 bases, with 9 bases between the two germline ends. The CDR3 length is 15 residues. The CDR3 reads CASSASGATNEKLFF. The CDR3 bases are TGTGCCAGCAGCGCTTCAGGGGCAACTAATGAAAAACTGTTTTTT.

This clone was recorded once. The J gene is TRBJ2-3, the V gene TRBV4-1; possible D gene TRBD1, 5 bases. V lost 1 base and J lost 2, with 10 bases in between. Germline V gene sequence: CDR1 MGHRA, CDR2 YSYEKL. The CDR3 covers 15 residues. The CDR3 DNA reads TGCGCCAGCAGCCAAGCTCAGACAGACACAGATACGCAGTATTTT. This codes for CASSQAQTDTDTQYF.

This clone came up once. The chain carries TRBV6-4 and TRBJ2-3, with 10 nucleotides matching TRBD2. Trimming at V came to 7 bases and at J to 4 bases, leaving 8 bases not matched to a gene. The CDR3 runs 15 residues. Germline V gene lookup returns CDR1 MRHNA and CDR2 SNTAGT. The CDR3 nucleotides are TGTGCCAGCAACCCTAGCGGGAGCCCCGCAGATACGCAGTATTTT. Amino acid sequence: CASNPSGSPADTQYF.

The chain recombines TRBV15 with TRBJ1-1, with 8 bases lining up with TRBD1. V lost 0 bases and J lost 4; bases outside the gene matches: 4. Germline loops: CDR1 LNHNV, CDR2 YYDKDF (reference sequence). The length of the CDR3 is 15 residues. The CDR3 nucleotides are TGTGCCACCAGCAGAGACAGGGGGCAAGGCACTGAAGCTTTCTTT. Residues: CATSRDRGQGTEAFF.

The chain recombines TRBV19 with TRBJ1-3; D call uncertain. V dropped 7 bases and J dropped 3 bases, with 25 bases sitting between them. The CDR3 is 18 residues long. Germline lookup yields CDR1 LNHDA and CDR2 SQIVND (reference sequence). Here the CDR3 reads CASTPVSLGEPGGNTIYF. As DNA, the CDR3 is TGTGCCAGTACCCCCGTTTCTCTCGGCGAGCCCGGTGGAAACACCATATATTTT.

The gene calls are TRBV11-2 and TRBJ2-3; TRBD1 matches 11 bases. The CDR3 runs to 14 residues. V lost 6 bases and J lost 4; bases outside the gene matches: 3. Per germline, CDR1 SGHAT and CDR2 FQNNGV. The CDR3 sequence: CASRPGQGADTQYF. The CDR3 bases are TGTGCCAGCAGGCCGGGACAGGGGGCAGATACGCAGTATTTT.

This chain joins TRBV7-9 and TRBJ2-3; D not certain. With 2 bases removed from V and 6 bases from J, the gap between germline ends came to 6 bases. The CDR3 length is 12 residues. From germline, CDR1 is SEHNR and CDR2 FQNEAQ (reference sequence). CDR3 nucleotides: TGTGCCAGCAGCTTATTGGGGGATACGCAGTATTTT. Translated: CASSLLGDTQYF.

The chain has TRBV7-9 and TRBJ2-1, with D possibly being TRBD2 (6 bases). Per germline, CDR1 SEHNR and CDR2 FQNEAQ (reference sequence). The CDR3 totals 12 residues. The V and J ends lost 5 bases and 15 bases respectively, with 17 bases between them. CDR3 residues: CASSTNAGSRFF. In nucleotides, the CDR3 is TGTGCCAGCAGCACCAACGCGGGAAGCAGGTTCTTC.